The 23 T cell receptor beta chains given below trace back to one sample, sequenced in a study of T cells after yellow fever vaccination. TCRdb itself ran the 5' RACE reads through MiXCR, one entry per CDR3 protein. This sample has some 670,000 distinct CDR3 sequences, with more than 9% found just once. The sample here was PBMCs, taken on the day of the yellow fever booster vaccination. The receptors here all came from a man aged 25-45 years who received the YFV17D yellow fever vaccine.

This clonotype was counted only a few times. The J gene is TRBJ2-4, the V gene TRBV6-2 or TRBV6-3; possible D gene TRBD1, 5 bases. Germline V gene lookup returns CDR1 MNHEY and CDR2 SVGEGT. The CDR3 is made up of 15 amino acids. V lost 8 bases to trimming and J lost 6 bases, with 20 bases between them. In DNA form, the CDR3 reads TGTGCCAGCGGGCGCCCCACAGGCCGCGGAAACATTCAGTACTTC. Residues: CASGRPTGRGNIQYF.

A few counts support this clonotype. CDR3: CASILLMDRGYEQYF. CDR3 in DNA: TGTGCCAGCATTCTCTTAATGGACAGGGGCTACGAGCAGTACTTC. The J gene is TRBJ2-7, the V gene TRBV27, with TRBD1 matching over 9 bases. The CDR3 sequence is 15 residues long. V gave up 7 bases and J gave up 3 bases; unmatched junction bases: 10. CDR1 is MNHEY, CDR2 SMNVEV, per germline (reference sequence).

This clonotype was observed at least ten times. V usage is TRBV7-9 and J usage is TRBJ2-1; D remains unclear. From germline, CDR1 is SEHNR and CDR2 FQNEAQ (reference sequence). This CDR3 region has 15 residues. V lost 1 base and J 10 bases, leaving 17 bases between the germline ends. CDR3 protein: CASSLVSDFGSEQFF. The CDR3, as DNA: TGTGCCAGCAGCTTAGTGTCTGACTTTGGCAGCGAGCAGTTCTTC.

This clonotype was seen more than once but under ten times. J is TRBJ2-3 and V is TRBV20-1; weak D call: TRBD2 (6 bases). This CDR3 comprises 14 residues. Trimming stripped 0 bases from V and 5 bases from J, with 12 bases between. Per germline, CDR1 DFQATT and CDR2 SNEGSKA (reference sequence). CDR3: CSARDHGRVDTQYF. The CDR3 bases are TGCAGTGCTAGAGATCACGGGAGAGTAGATACGCAGTATTTT.

This clonotype was picked up a small number of times. The chain employs TRBV20-1 and TRBJ2-7; D remains ambiguous. The CDR3 runs to 11 residues. From germline, CDR1 is DFQATT and CDR2 SNEGSKA (reference sequence). Trimming stripped 2 bases from V and 9 bases from J, with 11 bases between. The CDR3 protein is CSARTDLGQYF. The CDR3 nucleotides read TGCAGTGCTAGAACGGACCTAGGGCAGTACTTC.

DNA for the CDR3: TGCAGCGTCGCCATGGGGGCAGATACGCAGTATTTT. This encodes CSVAMGADTQYF. The chain carries TRBV29-1 and TRBJ2-3; D might be TRBD1 or TRBD2, each matching 5 bases. Trimming cost V 6 bases and J 4 bases, with 11 bases left between them. The CDR3 totals 12 residues. The germline gives CDR1 SQVTM, CDR2 ANQGSEA.

This clonotype was seen a handful of times. The chain recombines TRBV19 with TRBJ2-6; D gene uncertain. The CDR3 spans 14 residues. The V gene lost 11 bases and the J gene lost 2 bases, with 13 bases spanning the gap. CDR1 is LNHDA and CDR2 is SQIVND in the germline V gene (reference sequence). The DNA for the CDR3 is TGTGCCTCCCGAAGCGAAACTGGGGCCAACGTCCTGACTTTC. It yields the protein CASRSETGANVLTF.

The sample holds a few counts of this clonotype. The chain joins TRBV28 to TRBJ2-7; 9 bases map to TRBD1. The V segment lost 7 bases and the J segment 5 bases; nucleotides outside the gene matches: 12. The CDR3 runs 15 residues. Looked up from germline, CDR1 is MDHEN and CDR2 is SYDVKM. The CDR3 bases are TGTGCCAGCACCCAGTGGGACAGGGATATCCACGAGCAGTACTTC. It is translated as CASTQWDRDIHEQYF.

V and J are TRBV6-2 or TRBV6-3 and TRBJ2-7, with D perhaps matching TRBD1 (5 bases). Germline loops: CDR1 MNHEY, CDR2 SVGEGT. The CDR3 totals 13 residues. The V end was cut by 6 bases, the J end by 0 bases, with 9 bases between. This CDR3 is CASSTDTSYEQYF. In nucleotides, the CDR3 is TGTGCCAGCAGCACGGACACCTCCTACGAGCAGTACTTC.

In this sample, this clonotype turned up a few times. The CDR3 loop reads CASSRLRVGQETQYF. Written as DNA, the CDR3 is TGCGCCAGCAGCCGCCTAAGGGTGGGGCAAGAGACCCAGTACTTC. The chain couples TRBV5-1 to TRBJ2-5; no firm D call. Germline V CDR1 and CDR2: SGHRS, YFSETQ. V was clipped by 4 bases and J by 2 bases, with 15 bases between them. This CDR3 has 15 amino acids.

This clonotype was observed a few times. The J gene is TRBJ2-7, the V gene TRBV7-9; 9 bases fit TRBD2. The V gene's germline CDR1 is SEHNR and CDR2 FQNEAQ (reference sequence). The trim removed 5 bases at V and 5 bases at J, leaving 7 bases unmatched. The CDR3 consists of 14 residues. This CDR3 reads CASSAREGPHEQYF. Written as DNA, the CDR3 is TGTGCCAGCAGCGCGCGGGAGGGCCCCCACGAGCAGTACTTC.

There are a few counts of this clonotype. The chain employs TRBV7-2 and TRBJ1-5; 8 nucleotides line up with TRBD1. V shed 5 bases, J shed 5 bases, and the junction held 8 bases outside the gene matches. CDR3 size: 15 residues. Germline V gene sequence: CDR1 SGHTA, CDR2 FQGNSA. The CDR3 reads CASSPQTGADQPQHF. As DNA, the CDR3 is TGTGCCAGCAGCCCCCAGACAGGGGCTGATCAGCCCCAGCATTTT.

This clonotype was observed many times. The chain combines TRBV5-1 with TRBJ2-1, with TRBD2 matching 7 bases. The J segment lost 9 bases and the V segment lost 0 bases, leaving 9 bases of the junction unmatched. Germline V gene sequence: CDR1 SGHRS, CDR2 YFSETQ. There are 15 residues in the CDR3. The CDR3 reads CASSLEVGSGGEQFF. In DNA form, the CDR3 reads TGCGCCAGCAGCTTGGAAGTGGGTTCGGGAGGTGAGCAGTTCTTC.

This clonotype was seen repeatedly, ten times or more. J is TRBJ2-7 and V is TRBV7-2; D ambiguous. The CDR3 is made up of 11 amino acids. CDR1 is SGHTA and CDR2 is FQGNSA in the germline V gene. V was cut by 4 bases and J by 4 bases, with 5 bases left in between. The CDR3 sequence: CASSYKYEQYF. The CDR3 DNA is TGTGCCAGCAGCTACAAGTACGAGCAGTACTTC.

This clonotype came up a few times. The chain links TRBV19 to TRBJ1-5; 7 bases agree with TRBD1. This CDR3 comprises 14 residues. The junction had 13 bases not matched to a gene; V was cut back by 8 bases and J by 9 bases. Germline assignment: CDR1 LNHDA and CDR2 SQIVND (reference sequence). CDR3 amino acids: CASEDRARDVPQHF. The CDR3, as DNA: TGTGCCAGTGAAGACAGGGCCCGCGATGTGCCCCAGCATTTT. The whole variable domain, remainder taken from reference TRBV19 and TRBJ1-5, is DGGITQSPKYLFRKEGQNVTLSCEQNLNHDAMYWYRQDPGQGLRLIYYSQIVNDFQKGDIAEGYSVSREKKESFPLTVTSAQKNPTAFYLCASEDRARDVPQHFGDGTRLSIL.

This clonotype was recorded a few times. The V and J genes are TRBV15 and TRBJ2-3; 12 nucleotides align to TRBD2. The CDR3 covers 16 residues. The trim removed 6 bases at V and 0 bases at J, leaving 4 bases unmatched. Germline CDR1 and CDR2: LNHNV and YYDKDF (reference sequence). CDR3 nucleotides: TGTGCCACCAGAAAAGGGACTAGCGGGAGCACAGATACGCAGTATTTT. Encoded protein: CATRKGTSGSTDTQYF.

This clonotype occurred a few times. The chain uses TRBV7-2 and TRBJ2-7; TRBD1 aligns across 9 bases. Trimming cost V 0 bases and J 7 bases; bases outside gene matches: 10. The CDR3 runs 16 residues. Germline V CDR1 and CDR2: SGHTA, FQGNSA. CDR3 in DNA: TGTGCCAGCAGCTTAGCGATACAGGGGGCCGGAGGGGAGCAGTACTTC. Residues: CASSLAIQGAGGEQYF.

The V and J genes are TRBV5-1 and TRBJ2-5; D gene unclear. The V end was cut by 3 bases, the J end by 3 bases, with 9 bases between. Germline-derived CDR1 and CDR2 are SGHRS and YFSETQ. The CDR3 consists of 13 residues. Written as DNA, the CDR3 is TGCGCCAGCAGCTCCGTCGCCGAAGAGACCCAGTACTTC. This codes for CASSSVAEETQYF. The full variable domain, in which reference TRBV5-1 and TRBJ2-5 provide the parts outside the CDR3, is KAGVTQTPRYLIKTRGQQVTLSCSPISGHRSVSWYQQTPGQGLQFLFEYFSETQRNKGNFPGRFSGRQFSNSRSEMNVSTLELGDSALYLCASSSVAEETQYFGPGTRLLVL.

This clonotype was observed a few times. This sequence joins TRBV10-3 and TRBJ2-1, with 8 bases lining up with TRBD1. With V trimmed by 3 bases and J by 3 bases, 7 bases remained unmatched. Germline V lookup: CDR1 ENHRY, CDR2 SYGVKD. The CDR3 has 16 residues. The CDR3 DNA reads as TGTGCCATCAGTGAACAGGGGGGATCGCGCTACAATGAGCAGTTCTTC. Translating gives CAISEQGGSRYNEQFF.

V gene TRBV9 combines with J gene TRBJ2-7; TRBD1 matches at 12 bases. CDR1 SGDLS and CDR2 YYNGEE come from the germline V gene. CDR3 length: 15 amino acids. J gave up 5 bases and V 3 bases, and 6 bases lay outside the gene matches. The CDR3 here is CASSAGTGGPNEQYF. The CDR3 DNA follows: TGTGCCAGCAGCGCGGGGACAGGGGGCCCCAACGAGCAGTACTTC.

Details on this clonotype: Relative to the germline gene, one junction end is altered; a read error may explain this. J is TRBJ2-7 and V is TRBV12-3 or TRBV12-4, with D perhaps matching TRBD2 (5 bases). The CDR3 is 11 amino acids. CDR3 sequence (DNA): TGTGCCAGCAGGGGCGGGTACGCGCAGTACTTC. Its translation: CASRGGYAQYF.

The genes are TRBV7-2 and TRBJ2-4; a weak D match, TRBD2 (5 bases). Trimming removed 4 bases from V and 1 base from J, with 17 bases in between. The germline gives CDR1 SGHTA, CDR2 FQGNSA. The CDR3 is 17 amino acids. The CDR3 protein is CASSSRTSGGAKNIQYF. In DNA, the CDR3 is TGTGCCAGCAGCTCCCGAACCAGCGGTGGGGCCAAAAACATTCAGTACTTC.

J is TRBJ2-1 and V is TRBV7-9; D not resolved. The CDR3 totals 13 residues. Germline loops: CDR1 SEHNR, CDR2 FQNEAQ (reference sequence). The germline V and J ends were trimmed by 8 bases and 9 bases, with 17 bases remaining between them. The chain's CDR3 is CASSPPLLGEQFF. CDR3 bases: TGTGCCAGCTCCCCACCCCTATTAGGTGAGCAGTTCTTC.